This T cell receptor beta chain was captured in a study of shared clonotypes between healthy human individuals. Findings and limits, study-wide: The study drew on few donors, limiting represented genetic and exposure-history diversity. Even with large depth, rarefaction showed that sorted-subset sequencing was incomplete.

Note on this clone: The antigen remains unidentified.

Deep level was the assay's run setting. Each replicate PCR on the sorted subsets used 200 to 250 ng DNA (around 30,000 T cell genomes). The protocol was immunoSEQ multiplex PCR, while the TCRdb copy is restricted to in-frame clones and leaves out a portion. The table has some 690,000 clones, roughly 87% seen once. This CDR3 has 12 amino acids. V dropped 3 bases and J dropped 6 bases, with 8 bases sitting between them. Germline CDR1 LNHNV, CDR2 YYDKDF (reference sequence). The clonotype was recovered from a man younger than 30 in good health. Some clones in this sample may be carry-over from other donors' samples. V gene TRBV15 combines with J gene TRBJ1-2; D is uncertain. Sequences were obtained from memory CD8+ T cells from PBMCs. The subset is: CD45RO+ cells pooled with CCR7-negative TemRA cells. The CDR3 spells CATSSGVDGYTF. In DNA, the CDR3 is TGTGCCACCAGCAGCGGAGTGGATGGCTACACCTTC.